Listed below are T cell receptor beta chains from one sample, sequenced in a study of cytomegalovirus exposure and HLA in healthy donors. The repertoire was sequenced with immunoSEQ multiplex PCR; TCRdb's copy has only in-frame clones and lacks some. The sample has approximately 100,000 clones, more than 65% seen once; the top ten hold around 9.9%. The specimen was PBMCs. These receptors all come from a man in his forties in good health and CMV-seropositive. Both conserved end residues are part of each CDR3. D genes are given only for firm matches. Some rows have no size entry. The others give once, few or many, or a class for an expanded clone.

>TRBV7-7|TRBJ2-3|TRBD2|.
CASSPSWSAGGRNTQYF
TGTGCTAGCAGCCCCAGCTGGTCCGCGGGGGGCCGGAATACGCAGTATTTT
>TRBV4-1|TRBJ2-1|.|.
CASSQERGFYNEQFF
TGCGCCAGCAGCCAAGAGAGAGGGTTCTACAATGAGCAGTTCTTC
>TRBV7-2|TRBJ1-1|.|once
CASSLAPARNTEAFF
TGTGCCAGCAGCTTAGCGCCCGCGAGAAACACTGAAGCTTTCTTT
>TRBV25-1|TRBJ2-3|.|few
CASSEYSGQSTDTQYF
TGTGCCAGCAGTGAATACTCCGGACAGAGCACAGATACGCAGTATTTT
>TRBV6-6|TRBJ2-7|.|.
CASTVGNEQYF
TGTGCCAGTACCGTCGGGAACGAGCAGTACTTC
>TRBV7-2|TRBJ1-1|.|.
CASSLGTAYEAFF
TGTGCCAGCAGCTTAGGGACAGCCTATGAAGCTTTCTTT
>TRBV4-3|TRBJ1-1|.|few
CASSQDNREAFF
TGCGCCAGCAGCCAAGATAACAGGGAAGCTTTCTTT
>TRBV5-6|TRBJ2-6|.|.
CASSRTGSGANGLTF
TGTGCCAGCAGCCGAACAGGGTCTGGGGCCAACGGCCTGACTTTC
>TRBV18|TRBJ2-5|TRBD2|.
CASSQMRGDETQYF
TGTGCCAGCTCACAAATGCGGGGGGACGAGACCCAGTACTTC
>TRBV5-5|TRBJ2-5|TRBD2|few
CASSLEGAGRWEQYF
TGTGCCAGCAGCTTGGAGGGAGCGGGGAGGTGGGAGCAGTACTTC
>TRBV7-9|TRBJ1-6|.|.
CASSPQGPSPLHF
TGTGCCAGCAGCCCCCAGGGTCCTTCACCCCTCCACTTT
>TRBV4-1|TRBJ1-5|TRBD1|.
CASSQAPYGQGEQPQHF
TGCGCCAGCAGCCAAGCCCCCTACGGACAGGGAGAACAGCCCCAGCATTTT
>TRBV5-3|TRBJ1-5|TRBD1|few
CARSFRPGGLDRNQPQHF
TGTGCCAGAAGCTTTCGTCCAGGGGGGCTAGATCGCAATCAGCCCCAGCATTTT
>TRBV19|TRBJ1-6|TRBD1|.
CASSTKDRGSDSPLHF
TGTGCCAGTAGTACCAAAGACAGGGGAAGCGATTCACCCCTCCACTTT
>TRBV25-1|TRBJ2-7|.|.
CASSDVGGQRPSYEQYF
TGTGCCAGCAGTGACGTGGGCGGACAGAGGCCATCCTACGAGCAGTACTTC
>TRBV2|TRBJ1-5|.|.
CASSEQGSNQPQHF
TGTGCCAGCAGTGAACAGGGTAGCAATCAGCCCCAGCATTTT
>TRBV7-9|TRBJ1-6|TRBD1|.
CASSSWDRNNSPLHF
TGTGCCAGCAGCTCCTGGGACAGGAATAATTCACCCCTCCACTTT
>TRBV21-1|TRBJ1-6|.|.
CASSRGGNSPLHF
TGTGCCAGCAGCAGGGGGGGCAATTCACCCCTCCACTTT
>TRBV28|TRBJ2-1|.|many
CASSPRTRDYNEQFF
TGTGCCAGCAGTCCTAGGACAAGAGACTACAATGAGCAGTTCTTC
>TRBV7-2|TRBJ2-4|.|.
CASSSHRDIQYF
TGTGCCAGCAGCTCTCATCGGGACATTCAGTACTTC
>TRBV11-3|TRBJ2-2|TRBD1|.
CASSDRGRLDGELFF
TGTGCCAGCAGCGACAGGGGACGGCTAGACGGGGAGCTGTTTTTT
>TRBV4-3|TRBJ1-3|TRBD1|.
CASSQIDRGSGNTIYF
TGCGCCAGCAGCCAGATCGACAGGGGGTCAGGAAACACCATATATTTT
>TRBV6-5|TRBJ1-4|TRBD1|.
CASSNRQGTNEKLFF
TGTGCCAGCAGTAACAGACAGGGAACTAATGAAAAACTGTTTTTT
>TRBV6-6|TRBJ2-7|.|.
CASSTQGYEQYF
TGTGCCAGCAGTACACAGGGTTACGAGCAGTACTTC
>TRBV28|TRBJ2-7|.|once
CASSPLHGVYEQYF
TGCGCCAGCAGTCCCCTGCACGGGGTCTACGAGCAGTACTTC
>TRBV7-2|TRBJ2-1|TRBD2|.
CASSLGGTSGGPSYNEQFF
TGTGCCAGCAGCTTAGGAGGGACTAGCGGGGGCCCCTCCTACAATGAGCAGTTCTTC
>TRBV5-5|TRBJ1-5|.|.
CASSFGGAPNQPQHF
TGTGCCAGCAGCTTTGGGGGGGCTCCCAATCAGCCCCAGCATTTT
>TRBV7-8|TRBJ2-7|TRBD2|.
CASSSPPTGGFRYEQYF
TGTGCCAGCAGTTCTCCTCCGACGGGAGGGTTTCGTTACGAGCAGTACTTC
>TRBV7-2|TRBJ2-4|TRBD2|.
CASSLVSGGAKNIQYF
TGTGCCAGCAGCTTAGTTAGCGGGGGGGCCAAAAACATTCAGTACTTC
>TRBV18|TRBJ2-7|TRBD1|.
CASSPPDRAYSYEQYF
TGTGCCAGCTCACCACCTGACAGGGCCTACTCCTACGAGCAGTACTTC
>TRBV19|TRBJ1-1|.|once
CASSGQYTEAFF
TGTGCCAGTAGCGGACAGTACACTGAAGCTTTCTTT
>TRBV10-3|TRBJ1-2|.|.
CATLTEYYGYTF
TGTGCCACCCTTACAGAGTACTATGGCTACACCTTC
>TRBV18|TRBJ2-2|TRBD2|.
CASSPRREDTGELFF
TGTGCCAGCTCACCACGCCGGGAGGACACCGGGGAGCTGTTTTTT
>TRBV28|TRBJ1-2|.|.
CASSSLQGRHGYTF
TGTGCCAGCAGTTCCTTGCAGGGAAGACATGGCTACACCTTC
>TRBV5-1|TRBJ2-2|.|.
CASSPGQPGLFF
TGCGCCAGCAGCCCAGGACAGCCAGGGCTGTTTTTT
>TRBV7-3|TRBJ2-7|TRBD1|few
CASSLSGTGSYEQYF
TGTGCCAGCAGCCTTTCCGGGACAGGGTCCTACGAGCAGTACTTC
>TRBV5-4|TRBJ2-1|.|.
CASSLGTGPPYNEQFF
TGTGCCAGCAGCTTGGGCACAGGGCCCCCCTACAATGAGCAGTTCTTC
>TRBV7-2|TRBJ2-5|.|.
CASSSTPGTAGTQYF
TGTGCCAGCAGCTCAACCCCCGGGACAGCGGGGACCCAGTACTTC
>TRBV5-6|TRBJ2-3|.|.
CASARDFFSTDTQYF
TGTGCCAGCGCTAGGGACTTTTTTAGCACAGATACGCAGTATTTT
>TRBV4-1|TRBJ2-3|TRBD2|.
CASSQDGRGGAQNTQYF
TGCGCCAGCAGCCAAGATGGTCGCGGGGGAGCACAGAATACGCAGTATTTT
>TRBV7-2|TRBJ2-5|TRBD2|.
CASSLVGGGVETQYF
TGTGCCAGCAGCTTAGTCGGCGGGGGAGTAGAGACCCAGTACTTC
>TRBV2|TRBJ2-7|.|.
CASRLDTYEQYF
TGTGCCAGCCGACTGGATACCTACGAGCAGTACTTC
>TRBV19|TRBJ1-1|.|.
CATTLGQLNTEAFF
TGTGCCACTACCCTCGGACAGCTGAACACTGAAGCTTTCTTT
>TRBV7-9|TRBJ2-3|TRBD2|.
CASSFGLRGGAGEDTQYF
TGTGCCAGCAGCTTCGGTTTGCGCGGGGGGGCCGGTGAAGATACGCAGTATTTT
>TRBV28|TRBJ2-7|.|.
CASSIPTTYEQYF
TGTGCCAGCAGTATCCCTACTACCTACGAGCAGTACTTC
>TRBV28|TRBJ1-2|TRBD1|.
CASSFPPGTGGLLHGYTF
TGTGCCAGCAGTTTTCCACCCGGGACAGGAGGACTACTCCATGGCTACACCTTC
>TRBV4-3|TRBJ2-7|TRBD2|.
CASSPTAHGGRGYEQYF
TGCGCCAGCAGCCCCACGGCCCATGGGGGGAGGGGATACGAGCAGTACTTC
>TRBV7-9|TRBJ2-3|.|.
CASSSTPGRAGDTQYF
TGTGCCAGCAGCTCAACCCCCGGCAGGGCAGGTGATACGCAGTATTTT
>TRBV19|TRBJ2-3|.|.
CASSISILFTDTQYF
TGTGCCAGTAGTATCTCTATTCTTTTCACAGATACGCAGTATTTT
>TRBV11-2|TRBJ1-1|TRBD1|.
CASSTVGQGARSSTEAFF
TGTGCCAGCAGCACCGTCGGACAGGGGGCCCGATCGAGCACTGAAGCTTTCTTT
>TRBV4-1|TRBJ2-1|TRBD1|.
CASSQGPDRVYNEQFF
TGCGCCAGCAGCCAAGGTCCGGACAGGGTCTACAATGAGCAGTTCTTC
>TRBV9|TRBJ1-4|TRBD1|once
CASSRGDSGGEKLFF
TGTGCCAGCAGCCGAGGGGACAGTGGGGGTGAAAAACTGTTTTTT
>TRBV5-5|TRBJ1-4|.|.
CASSSGPTRGEKLFF
TGTGCCAGCAGCTCAGGACCAACCCGGGGTGAAAAACTGTTTTTT
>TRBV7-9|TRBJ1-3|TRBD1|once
CASSYEERTGDGNTIYF
TGTGCCAGCAGCTACGAGGAACGGACAGGGGACGGAAACACCATATATTTT
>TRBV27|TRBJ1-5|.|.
CASRRAPDSNQPQHF
TGTGCCAGCAGGAGAGCGCCCGACAGCAATCAGCCCCAGCATTTT
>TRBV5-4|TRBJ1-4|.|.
CASSWGGMSLEKLFF
TGTGCCAGCAGCTGGGGGGGCATGAGTCTTGAAAAACTGTTTTTT